This T cell receptor beta chain was captured in a study of Tregs in tolerant kidney transplant recipients. Overall study: A 3-day belatacept mixed lymphocyte reaction, sometimes plus 5-day graft donor restimulation, preceded CD4+CD25+CD127- sorting.

Whole-study results and caveats: This study did not directly address biological reproducibility.

This clone is labeled as large. Antigen specificity is unknown. CDR1 and CDR2 (germline): MNHEY, SVGAGI. Trimming cost V 2 bases and J 5 bases, with 3 bases left between them. This CDR3 is 11 amino acids long. Clones were sequenced by immunoSEQ multiplex PCR, and TCRdb holds only the in-frame ones, with some missing. This table holds 2,400 or so clones, more than 40% found once. Sequencing input: Tregs from blood cultured with allogeneic cells. The chain combines TRBV6-5 with TRBJ1-1; D unresolved. The TCR comes from a human donor in good health. CDR3 loop: CASSYRTEAFF. As DNA, the CDR3 is TGTGCCAGCAGTTACAGGACTGAAGCTTTCTTT.